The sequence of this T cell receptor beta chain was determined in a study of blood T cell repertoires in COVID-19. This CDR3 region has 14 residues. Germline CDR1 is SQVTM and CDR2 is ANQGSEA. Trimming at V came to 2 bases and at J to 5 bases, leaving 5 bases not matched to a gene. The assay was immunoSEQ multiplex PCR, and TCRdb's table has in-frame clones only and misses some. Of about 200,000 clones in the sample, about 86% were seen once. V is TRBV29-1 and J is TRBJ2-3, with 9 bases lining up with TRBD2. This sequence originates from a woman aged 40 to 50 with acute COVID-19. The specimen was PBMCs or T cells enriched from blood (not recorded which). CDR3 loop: CSVEFATSGDTQYF. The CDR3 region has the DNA TGCAGCGTTGAATTTGCGACTAGCGGAGATACGCAGTATTTT.